This T cell receptor beta chain was identified in a study of shared clonotypes between healthy human individuals. TCRdb's table, derived via immunoSEQ multiplex PCR, lists solely in-frame clones and lacks some. The data hold hundreds of thousands of clones, with around 67% observed a single time. This clone was recorded once. Everyone who donated was a Caucasian adult who lived in Nashville, Tennessee. Sequencing was carried out using memory CD4+ T cells sorted from blood. As for subset: CD45RA-negative fraction. The sequence was collected from a woman between 25 and 40 years old in good health.

The CDR3 is CASSPPLAGVTDEQYF. The CDR3 bases are TGTGCCAGCAGCCCCCCACTAGCGGGAGTCACCGACGAGCAGTACTTC. The chain employs TRBV28 and TRBJ2-7, with 11 bases aligning to TRBD2. Trimming cost V 6 bases and J 5 bases; bases outside gene matches: 12. The CDR3 covers 16 residues. Germline V CDR1 and CDR2: MDHEN, SYDVKM. Using reference TRBV28 and TRBJ2-7 for the parts outside the CDR3, the full variable domain is DVKVTQSSRYLVKRTGEKVFLECVQDMDHENMFWYRQDPGLGLRLIYFSYDVKMKEKGDIPEGYSVSREKKERFSLILESASTNQTSMYLCASSPPLAGVTDEQYFGPGTRLTVT.